This TCR beta chain stems from a study of identical twins. This clonotype was seen at least ten times. As yet, its antigen is unknown. Regarding the study as a whole: Conclusions relied on cross-sectional statistical analysis, not following the same donors.

TCRdb re-called the 5' RACE reads with MiXCR, one entry per CDR3 protein. Of about 200,000 distinct CDR3 sequences in the sample, approximately 7.1% were seen once. V lost 7 bases, J lost 6 bases, and 15 bases lay in between. The CDR3 is 13 amino acids. The same data also contributed to another study, on T cells expressing NK-cell markers. That source notes: HCMV serostatus: seven of eight sequenced donors positive, one negative. Of the CD8+ T cells in over five donors, about 1.0-7.0% belonged to dominant NKG2C+ clonotypes. These same clonotypes (in a few donors) also led the CD3+CD56-NKG2C+ fraction.

The gene calls are TRBV12-3 or TRBV12-4 and TRBJ1-1; possibly TRBD1 for D (5 bases). Sequenced material: CD8+ T cells sorted from blood. The sequence was collected from a woman aged 18-30 years in good health. CDR3 in amino acids: CASILGGDSEAFF. CDR3 sequence (DNA): TGTGCCAGCATCCTTGGCGGGGACTCTGAAGCTTTCTTT.